These 29 T cell receptor beta chains originate from one sample sequenced in a study of blood T cell repertoires in COVID-19. Assay: immunoSEQ multiplex PCR; the TCRdb copy retains only in-frame clones and omits some. The sample has approximately 500,000 clones, 75% to 90% seen once; the top ten hold approximately 0.9%. Sequencing input: peripheral blood. The receptors stem from a man younger than 35 with COVID-19, enrolled during active disease.

This chain uses TRBV27 with TRBJ1-6; maybe TRBD1 (5 bases). The V end lost 4 bases, the J end lost 8 bases, and 15 bases lay between the germline ends. Per the germline V gene, CDR1 is MNHEY and CDR2 is SMNVEV (reference sequence). The CDR3 covers 15 residues. Here the CDR3 reads CASSWNLAGYSPLHF. The CDR3, as DNA: TGTGCCAGCAGTTGGAATCTGGCAGGGTATTCACCCCTCCACTTT.

V is TRBV19 and J is TRBJ2-7; tentatively, D is TRBD1 (6 bases). V was cut by 3 bases and J by 2 bases, with 14 bases left in between. The CDR3 is 15 amino acids. Per the germline V gene, CDR1 is LNHDA and CDR2 is SQIVND (reference sequence). The CDR3 DNA is TGTGCCAGTAGTATCTCGACAGGCCCTGCCTACGAGCAGTACTTC. It encodes CASSISTGPAYEQYF.

The CDR3 sequence is CASSLVKEPRPLHF. The CDR3 DNA reads TGTGCCAGCAGCTTAGTTAAAGAGCCTCGCCCCCTCCACTTT. This chain links TRBV11-2 with TRBJ1-6; no definite D call. Germline CDR1 SGHAT, CDR2 FQNNGV. CDR3 length: 14 residues. Trimming took off 1 base at V and 13 bases at J, with 14 bases between the two ends.

CDR3 region: CAWSTGSNQPQHF. In DNA form, the CDR3 reads TGTGCCTGGAGTACGGGGAGCAATCAGCCCCAGCATTTT. The chain uses TRBV30 and TRBJ1-5; D gene unclear. CDR3 length: 13 amino acids. Germline CDR1 GTSNPN, CDR2 SVGIG (reference sequence). Trimming pared 2 bases from V and 1 base from J, leaving 6 bases between.

V usage is TRBV9 and J usage is TRBJ2-2, with 7 bases lining up with TRBD2. CDR3 size: 15 residues. Germline V gene sequence: CDR1 SGDLS, CDR2 YYNGEE. V dropped 0 bases and J dropped 7; count of bases not matched to a gene: 6. CDR3 amino acids: CASSVVAGAHGELFF. The CDR3 nucleotides are TGTGCCAGCAGCGTAGTGGCGGGAGCACACGGGGAGCTGTTTTTT.

The chain employs TRBV9 and TRBJ2-7, with a tentative D call TRBD2 (5 bases). There are 14 residues in the CDR3. Germline CDR1 reads SGDLS; CDR2 reads YYNGEE. The ends were cut back, 5 bases at V and 6 bases at J, with 18 bases in the middle. CDR3 DNA: TGTGCCAGCAGTCGTATCGGGGAGAATGGCGAGCAGTACTTC. Its translation is CASSRIGENGEQYF.

This sequence joins TRBV21-1 and TRBJ1-5; the table names TRBD1, a call not compared with the DNA. TRBV21-1 is a known pseudogene. The CDR3 is made up of 17 amino acids. Here the CDR3 DNA reads TGTGCCAGCAGCAAAGGTCCGGGCCTCCAGGGGAATCAGCCCCAGCATTTT. As protein: CASSKGPGLQGNQPQHF.

This chain joins TRBV30 and TRBJ1-1; D possibly corresponds to TRBD1 (6 bases). The CDR3 is 15 residues long. Germline CDR1 GTSNPN, CDR2 SVGIG (reference sequence). V was cut by 4 bases and J by 0 bases, with 15 bases left in between. This CDR3 is CAWKRSGQVNTEAFF. DNA for the CDR3: TGTGCCTGGAAGCGTTCGGGACAAGTGAACACTGAAGCTTTCTTT.

The genes are TRBV6-6 and TRBJ1-5; D is ambiguous. CDR1 and CDR2 (germline): MNHNY, SVGAGI (reference sequence). The V and J ends lost 2 bases and 1 base respectively, with 9 bases between them. CDR3 length: 15 residues. The CDR3 sequence: CASSYIPGSNQPQHF. As DNA, the CDR3 is TGTGCCAGCAGTTACATTCCGGGGAGCAATCAGCCCCAGCATTTT.

V and J are TRBV6-4 and TRBJ1-6; D not resolved. CDR1 is MRHNA, CDR2 SNTAGT, per germline. The CDR3 extends over 13 amino acids. Trimming took 6 bases from V and 6 from J, leaving 9 bases between them. This chain's CDR3 is CASSQVLNSPLHF. The CDR3 DNA sequence: TGTGCCAGCAGCCAGGTTCTTAATTCACCCCTCCACTTT.

This clone was picked up one time. The J gene is TRBJ1-5, the V gene TRBV6-6; D might be TRBD1 (5 bases). This CDR3 region has 13 residues. CDR1 MNHNY and CDR2 SVGAGI come from the germline V gene (reference sequence). V lost 6 bases, J lost 5 bases, and 11 bases lay in between. The CDR3 reads CASRTRGDQPQHF. The CDR3 DNA follows: TGTGCCAGCAGAACAAGGGGTGATCAGCCCCAGCATTTT.

About this clone: The sample holds other DNA sequences that translate to the same CDR3. The chain employs TRBV6-5 and TRBJ1-6, with 12 bases aligning to TRBD1. Germline V gene data show CDR1 as MNHEY and CDR2 as SVGAGI. The CDR3 covers 15 residues. V was clipped by 2 bases and J by 7 bases; unmatched bases: 0. CDR3 sequence: CASSYGTGGNSPLHF. In nucleotides, the CDR3 is TGTGCCAGCAGTTACGGGACAGGGGGCAATTCACCCCTCCACTTT.

J is TRBJ2-5 and V is TRBV3-1 (or the pseudogene TRBV3-2); perhaps TRBD1 as D (5 bases). The CDR3 length is 15 residues. V lost 0 bases and J lost 1, with 9 bases in between. Germline CDR1 reads LGHDT; CDR2 reads YNNKEL (reference sequence). CDR3 sequence (DNA): TGTGCCAGCAGCCAAGATCCAGGGTTCCAAGAGACCCAGTACTTC. Residues: CASSQDPGFQETQYF.

In nucleotides, the CDR3 is TGTGCCAGCAGTCCGACCCCAGGGTCCCTCGGGCATCAGCCCCAGCATTTT. This translates into CASSPTPGSLGHQPQHF. V is TRBV27 and J is TRBJ1-5; D possibly corresponds to TRBD1 (5 bases). The CDR3 length is 17 residues. Trimming removed 5 bases from V and 5 bases from J, with 22 bases in between. Germline CDR1 reads MNHEY; CDR2 reads SMNVEV (reference sequence).

The rearrangement links TRBV24-1 to TRBJ1-5; 7 nucleotides line up with TRBD1. The V gene's germline CDR1 is KGHDR and CDR2 SFDVKD. CDR3 length equals 13 residues. Trimming at V came to 7 bases and at J to 5 bases, leaving 4 bases not matched to a gene. In DNA form, the CDR3 reads TGTGCCACCAGCAGTCAGGGGGATCAGCCCCAGCATTTT. Amino acid sequence: CATSSQGDQPQHF.

V is TRBV5-4 and J is TRBJ2-5, with 8 bases matching TRBD2. From germline, CDR1 is SGHNT and CDR2 YYREEE (reference sequence). The CDR3 has 14 residues. V shed 5 bases and J 2 bases; nucleotides not matched to a gene: 5. Here the CDR3 DNA reads TGTGCCAGCAGATTTAGCGGGAAACAAGAGACCCAGTACTTC. Translation: CASRFSGKQETQYF.

The chain has TRBV2 and TRBJ1-3; no clear D gene. The CDR3 consists of 12 residues. Trimming pared 4 bases from V and 4 bases from J, leaving 5 bases between. Germline loops: CDR1 SNHLY, CDR2 FYNNEI. The CDR3 DNA reads as TGTGCCAGCAGTGTAGAAGGAAACACCATATATTTT. Encoded protein: CASSVEGNTIYF.

The chain is built from TRBV5-1 and TRBJ1-1, with TRBD1 as a possible D gene (6 bases). The length of the CDR3 is 15 residues. Germline assignment: CDR1 SGHRS and CDR2 YFSETQ. V was cut by 2 bases and J by 0 bases, with 11 bases left in between. The CDR3: CASSLQGSMNTEAFF. CDR3 nucleotide sequence: TGCGCCAGCAGCTTACAGGGTTCGATGAACACTGAAGCTTTCTTT.

A word on this clone: This specimen includes other DNA sequences encoding the same CDR3. The chain's CDR3 is CASSFSTYEQYF. In nucleotides, the CDR3 is TGTGCCAGCAGTTTTTCCACTTACGAGCAGTACTTC. The chain couples TRBV12-3 or TRBV12-4 to TRBJ2-7; no reliable D call. Trimming took off 3 bases at V and 4 bases at J, with 7 bases between the two ends. The CDR3 is 12 residues long.

The chain links TRBV14 to TRBJ2-3; TRBD2 agrees at 13 bases. This CDR3 contains 18 residues. Germline CDR1 reads SGHDN; CDR2 reads FVKESK. The junction had 7 bases not matched to a gene; V was cut back by 4 bases and J by 0 bases. The CDR3: CASSPGTSGISSTDTQYF. CDR3 in DNA: TGTGCCAGCAGCCCCGGGACTAGCGGGATAAGTAGCACAGATACGCAGTATTTT.

V usage is TRBV14 and J usage is TRBJ1-6; the match to TRBD1 covers 7 bases. The V segment lost 1 base and the J segment 0 bases; nucleotides outside the gene matches: 12. CDR3 length: 20 residues. CDR1 and CDR2 (germline): SGHDN, FVKESK. The CDR3 sequence is CASSQGFRGQSSSYNSPLHF. The DNA of the CDR3 is TGTGCCAGCAGCCAAGGTTTCAGGGGACAGAGCAGCTCCTATAATTCACCCCTCCACTTT.

This clone occurred once. Different DNA sequences within this sample yield the same CDR3. The chain couples TRBV27 to TRBJ2-7; TRBD1 agrees at 8 bases. Germline-derived CDR1 and CDR2 are MNHEY and SMNVEV (reference sequence). V gave up 3 bases and J gave up 3 bases; unmatched junction bases: 1. The CDR3 is 13 residues long. The CDR3 DNA is TGTGCCAGCAGTTTCACAGGGGGCTACGAGCAGTACTTC. This sequence encodes CASSFTGGYEQYF.

The chain is built from TRBV12-5 and TRBJ2-5, with 13 positions matching TRBD2. The CDR3 consists of 18 residues. Germline lookup yields CDR1 LGHNT and CDR2 FRNRAP. V lost 6 bases and J lost 2; bases outside the gene matches: 12. In DNA, the CDR3 is TGTGCTAGTGGCTACATGGGACTAGCGGGGATGGGGCAAGAGACCCAGTACTTC. It yields the protein CASGYMGLAGMGQETQYF.

The CDR3 reads CATGTPSSYEQYF. CDR3 bases: TGTGCCACCGGGACACCAAGCTCCTACGAGCAGTACTTC. The chain combines TRBV28 with TRBJ2-7, with D possibly matching TRBD1 (6 bases). CDR3 size: 13 residues. With 10 bases removed from V and 0 bases from J, the gap between germline ends came to 13 bases. Germline CDR1 is MDHEN and CDR2 is SYDVKM. The full variable domain, in which reference TRBV28 and TRBJ2-7 provide the parts outside the CDR3, is DVKVTQSSRYLVKRTGEKVFLECVQDMDHENMFWYRQDPGLGLRLIYFSYDVKMKEKGDIPEGYSVSREKKERFSLILESASTNQTSMYLCATGTPSSYEQYFGPGTRLTVT.

The chain links TRBV5-1 to TRBJ1-6, with 10 nucleotides matching TRBD1. The CDR3 contains 15 residues. Trimming removed 3 bases from V and 7 bases from J; junction bases left unmatched: 4. Germline-derived CDR1 and CDR2 are SGHRS and YFSETQ. The CDR3 spells CASSSSTGGNSPLHF. For the CDR3, the DNA is TGCGCCAGCAGCTCCTCGACAGGGGGCAATTCACCCCTCCACTTT.

For the CDR3, the DNA is TGTGCCAGCAGCGTAGAACAGAATTCACCCCTCCACTTT. It codes for CASSVEQNSPLHF. The J gene is TRBJ1-6, the V gene TRBV9; the D is unclear. The CDR3 covers 13 residues. Trimming removed 0 bases at V and 7 bases at J, with 5 bases between. Germline V gives CDR1 SGDLS, CDR2 YYNGEE.

The chain is built from TRBV27 and TRBJ2-7; D may be TRBD2 (7 bases). V was cut by 3 bases and J by 6 bases, with 18 bases left in between. The CDR3 runs 15 residues. In germline, CDR1 is MNHEY, CDR2 SMNVEV (reference sequence). CDR3 in DNA: TGTGCCAGCAGTTTCATCCGGGGGGCCTCTGGCGAGCAGTACTTC. It codes for CASSFIRGASGEQYF.

This clone showed up just a few times. J is TRBJ2-4 and V is TRBV2; 7 bases match TRBD1. The junction had 4 bases not matched to a gene; V was cut back by 3 bases and J by 5 bases. The CDR3 is 14 residues long. Germline lookup yields CDR1 SNHLY and CDR2 FYNNEI. The CDR3 coding sequence is TGTGCCAGCAGTGATAGGACAGGACAAAACATTCAGTACTTC. This codes for CASSDRTGQNIQYF.

The chain employs TRBV4-1 and TRBJ2-5, with 9 bases fitting TRBD1. Germline V CDR1 and CDR2: MGHRA, YSYEKL. V shed 3 bases, J shed 5 bases, and the junction held 4 bases outside the gene matches. The CDR3 consists of 14 residues. The chain's CDR3 is CASSHGTGWETQYF. CDR3 DNA: TGCGCCAGCAGCCATGGGACAGGGTGGGAGACCCAGTACTTC.